Below, one T cell receptor beta chain is given with its context. Its antigen remains undetermined. Per-base qualities were not stored, and no clone one base away is much larger. This sample stems from a study of immune evolution from preneoplasia to lung adenocarcinoma (dated by TCRdb to about 2021). Context from the whole study: HLA loss of heterozygosity was found in under 8.5% of AIS, under 16% of MIA and roughly 33% of ADC lesions, and in no AAH lesions. The study combined immune gene expression, TCR sequencing and multiplex immunofluorescence to profile immune contexture across lung adenocarcinoma precursors and invasive adenocarcinoma. Resected precursor lesions (AAH, AIS, MIA) and invasive adenocarcinomas were compared against paired morphologically normal lung tissue. Sample size was based on specimen availability rather than a prior power calculation. The immune data were combined with whole exome sequencing and methylation data from the same cohort of nodules. In total, the cohort included roughly 49 patients with pulmonary nodules, all of whom underwent surgical resection. A total of roughly 46 patients contributed TCR sequencing data. According to the study, 105 samples were used for TCR sequencing. POLYSOLVER was used to infer Class I HLA alleles from exome data, and LOHHLA was used to detect allele-specific HLA loss. Results and caveats for the whole study, not just this receptor: The findings were based on association rather than direct causation, and larger cohorts with long-term follow-up and longitudinal biopsies were deemed needed. The highest top T cell clone frequencies were observed in normal lung, and a progressive decrease in top T cell clone frequencies appeared to occur from AAH through AIS, MIA and invasive adenocarcinoma. Because every patient came from Japan and China, how well the results apply to Western populations was uncertain. Normal lung showed the highest clonality, whereas later-stage lesions appeared to have higher T cell density and diversity but lower clonality. T cell clonality was highest in KRAS-mutant nodules compared with EGFR-mutant or double wild-type lesions.

TCR beta CDR3 regions were sequenced from DNA using the immunoSEQ hsTCRbeta Kit. The paper's processing steps were these. TCR sequencing data were analysed with the ImmunoSEQ Analyzer. T cell clonality was defined as 1 minus Pielou's evenness, as computed on productive rearrangements. The inverse Simpson index, applied to productive templates, was used to measure T cell diversity. T cell density was TCR beta template counts normalized to usable DNA, estimated by amplifying and sequencing housekeeping genes. Two-sided Kruskal-Wallis tests were used to compare TCR metrics across histologic stages. TCRdb stores this immuneACCESS table with in-frame sequences only. Part of the clones is absent; in the studies checked, under half of the shortfall reflects unresolved V genes, and no reason is known for the rest. The D gene and trimming were derived from the DNA, and the V and J assignments and clone size from that table. Within this sample are around 13,000 clones, with about 80% of them counted one time only. The ten largest clones capture around 4.7% of the sample.

Resection was performed on patients in Japan or China between the mid-2010s and the late 2010s. Two lung cancer pathologists independently reviewed H&E slides to confirm the histologic diagnosis of every case. For nucleic acid extraction, premalignant or tumor cells were enriched by macro-dissection following pathologic assessment. The AllPrep DNA/RNA FFPE Kit was used to isolate DNA from FFPE tissue. From the cysteine up to the phenylalanine, the CDR3 has a length of 12 residues. Just CDR3 DNA is preserved here, 36 bases in frame from base 1. V gives up 3 bases and J gives up 9 bases, and the segment between their germline ends measures 11 bases. The germline V gene supplies CDR1 MNHNS and CDR2 SASEGT.

The source of this sequence is a person aged 70 to 85 with lung adenocarcinoma. Input material: FFPE minimally invasive lung adenocarcinoma tissue. Explained via the paper, the cell subset or site label denotes: micro-invasive lung adenocarcinoma (MIA). The rearranged chain carries TRBV6-1 and TRBJ2-5; possibly the D gene is TRBD2, per 5 matching bases. The encoded CDR3 is CASSEQGLSQYF. The DNA reads TGTGCCAGCAGTGAGCAAGGACTGTCCCAGTACTTC.